Described below is a single T cell receptor (beta chain) sequence and its context. This CDR3 comprises 15 residues. The germline CDR1 and CDR2 sequences are WSHSY and SAAADI. The V segment lost 6 bases and the J segment 3 bases; nucleotides outside the gene matches: 11. Treatment denoted: roughly 19 received Ad26.COV2.S at low or high dose, single or two shots; several received placebo; per-sample allocation not given. Sampling was done on day 63 after the first vaccine or placebo injection. Whoever gave the sample was an adult aged 18-55 years in Boston. The data were obtained in a study of Ad26.COV2.S vaccination and SARS-CoV-2 variants. The table came from immunoSEQ multiplex PCR; TCRdb's copy has only in-frame clones and leaves some out. The sample lists approximately 280,000 clones; about 90% were seen once.

V usage is TRBV10-2 and J usage is TRBJ2-7, with 7 bases identical to TRBD1. This TCR came from a person aged 18-65 years who received the Ad26.COV2.S COVID-19 vaccine or a placebo. This specimen consisted of peripheral blood, obtained in a trial of Ad26.COV2.S vaccine versus placebo. CDR3 in amino acids: CASRRPGTDLYEQYF. The DNA of the CDR3 is TGCGCCAGCAGAAGACCCGGGACAGACCTCTACGAGCAGTACTTC.